This record looks at one T cell receptor beta chain sequence and its context. Random hexamers were used to reverse transcribe about 0.5 to 1 ug of RNA. An immunoSEQ multiplex PCR amplified TCR beta CDR3 over 54 Vbeta and 13 Jbeta. One entry per CDR3 protein results from TCRdb running MiXCR on the immunoSEQ multiplex PCR reads. The repertoire includes more than 110,000 distinct CDR3 sequences, approximately 95% of them detected once, and more than 0.14% sits in the top ten. Germline lookup yields CDR1 SGHTA and CDR2 FQGTGA. V lost 5 bases and J 6 bases, leaving 12 bases between the germline ends. The length of the CDR3 is 13 residues. This sample stems from a study of CD8 T cells in Susac syndrome.

This TCR derives from a human donor with Susac syndrome. The chain is built from TRBV7-3 and TRBJ2-3; weak D call: TRBD1 (7 bases). What was sequenced was CD4+ T cells from PBMCs. In DNA form, the CDR3 reads TGTGCCAGCAGCGGACTACAGGGGGATACGCAGTATTTT. The encoded protein is CASSGLQGDTQYF. The whole variable domain, filled in from reference TRBV7-3 and TRBJ2-3, reads GAGVSQTPSNKVTEKGKYVELRCDPISGHTALYWYRQSLGQGPEFLIYFQGTGAADDSGLPNDRFFAVRPEGSVSTLKIQRTERGDSAVYLCASSGLQGDTQYFGPGTRLTVL.